This entry lists 6 T cell receptor beta chains sequenced from one sample in a study of cytomegalovirus exposure and HLA in healthy donors. Researchers ran the PCR with 60 Vbeta and 13 Jbeta primers. Here immunoSEQ multiplex PCR was the method, and the copy in TCRdb shows in-frame clones only, minus some. This table holds around 70,000 clones, roughly 85% found once. Sequencing was performed on PBMCs. The receptors originated from a woman aged 25 to 39 in good health and CMV-seronegative.

The genes are TRBV6-5 and TRBJ2-2, with 7 bases aligning to TRBD1. The ends lost 7 bases at V and 4 bases at J; junction bases unmatched: 9. CDR1 MNHEY and CDR2 SVGAGI come from the germline V gene. The CDR3 is made up of 15 amino acids. The CDR3 is CASNLGGQPTGELFF. CDR3 DNA: TGTGCCAGCAACCTAGGGGGACAGCCCACCGGGGAGCTGTTTTTT.

The chain combines TRBV5-1 with TRBJ2-5; perhaps TRBD1 as D (6 bases). CDR3 length: 15 amino acids. V was clipped by 4 bases and J by 5 bases, with 18 bases between them. Per germline, CDR1 SGHRS and CDR2 YFSETQ. CDR3 coding DNA: TGCGCCAGCAGCAAGGTGGTGGGCCAGGGGGAGACCCAGTACTTC. The encoded protein is CASSKVVGQGETQYF.

The V call is TRBV29-1, the J call TRBJ2-1, with D perhaps matching TRBD2 (5 bases). The CDR3 totals 12 residues. Per germline, CDR1 SQVTM and CDR2 ANQGSEA. Trimming stripped 7 bases from V and 9 bases from J, with 16 bases between. DNA for the CDR3: TGCAGCGCAGGCGCTAGCATCGGTGAGCAGTTCTTC. It encodes CSAGASIGEQFF.

V and J are TRBV7-9 and TRBJ2-7; 8 nucleotides line up with TRBD1. This CDR3 region has 16 residues. Germline V gene sequence: CDR1 SEHNR, CDR2 FQNEAQ (reference sequence). The V and J ends lost 4 bases and 3 bases, in that order; junction bases with no gene match: 11. CDR3 region: CASSSTRDRSFYEQYF. In DNA, the CDR3 is TGTGCCAGCAGCTCAACCCGGGACAGGTCTTTCTACGAGCAGTACTTC.

This clone showed up just once. The genes are TRBV18 and TRBJ2-5, with 7 bases aligning to TRBD1. The J call may be in error: the DNA end matches TRBJ2-7 better. The CDR3 covers 16 residues. The germline V gene encodes CDR1 KGHSH and CDR2 LQKENI. The CDR3 bases are TGTGCCAGCTCATTACGACATGGGGACAGATACTACGAGCAGTACTTC. The encoded protein is CASSLRHGDRYYEQYF.

The sample holds one count of this clone. The chain is built from TRBV19 and TRBJ2-7; 10 bases align to TRBD2. Losses at the gene ends were 1 base for V and 3 bases for J; bases not matched to a gene: 3. This CDR3 contains 15 residues. Looked up from germline, CDR1 is LNHDA and CDR2 is SQIVND (reference sequence). The CDR3 DNA follows: TGTGCCAGTAGTATAGCCCGGACTAGCGGCTACGAGCAGTACTTC. Its translation is CASSIARTSGYEQYF. Filled out from reference TRBV19 and TRBJ2-7, the complete variable domain reads DGGITQSPKYLFRKEGQNVTLSCEQNLNHDAMYWYRQDPGQGLRLIYYSQIVNDFQKGDIAEGYSVSREKKESFPLTVTSAQKNPTAFYLCASSIARTSGYEQYFGPGTRLTVT.